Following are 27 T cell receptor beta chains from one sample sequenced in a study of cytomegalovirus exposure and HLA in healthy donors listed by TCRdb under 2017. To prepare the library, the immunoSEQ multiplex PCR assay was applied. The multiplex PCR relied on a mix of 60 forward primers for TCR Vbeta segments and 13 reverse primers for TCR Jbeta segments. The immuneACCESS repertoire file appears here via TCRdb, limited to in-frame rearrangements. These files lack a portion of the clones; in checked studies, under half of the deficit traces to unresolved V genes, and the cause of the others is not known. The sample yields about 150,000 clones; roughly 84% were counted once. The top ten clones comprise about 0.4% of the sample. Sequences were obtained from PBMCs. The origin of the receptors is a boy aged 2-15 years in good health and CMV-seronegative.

Here the CDR3 DNA reads TGTGCCAGCATACCGGGACAGGGCTCTGAAGCTTTCTTT. It yields the protein CASIPGQGSEAFF. The genes are TRBV6-5 and TRBJ1-1, with 9 bases aligning to TRBD1. V lost 7 bases, J lost 6 bases, and 6 bases stayed unmatched. The CDR3 runs to 13 residues. CDR1 MNHEY and CDR2 SVGAGI come from the germline V gene.

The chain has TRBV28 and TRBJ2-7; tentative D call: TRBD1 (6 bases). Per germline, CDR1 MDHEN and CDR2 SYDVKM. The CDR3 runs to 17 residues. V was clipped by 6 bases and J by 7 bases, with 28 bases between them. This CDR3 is CASRPLGGLILSSEQYF. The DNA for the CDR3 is TGTGCCAGCAGGCCCTTAGGGGGTCTTATACTTAGTAGTGAGCAGTACTTC.

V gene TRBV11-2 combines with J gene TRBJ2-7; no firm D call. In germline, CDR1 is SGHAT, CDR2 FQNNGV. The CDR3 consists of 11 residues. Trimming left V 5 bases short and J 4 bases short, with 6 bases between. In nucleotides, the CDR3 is TGTGCCAGCAGCCACGGGTACGAGCAGTACTTC. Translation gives CASSHGYEQYF.

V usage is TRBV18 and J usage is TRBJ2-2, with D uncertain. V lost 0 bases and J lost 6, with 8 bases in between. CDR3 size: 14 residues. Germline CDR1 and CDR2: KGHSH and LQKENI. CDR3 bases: TGTGCCAGCTCACCACCGCTTGGCCCCGGGGAGCTGTTTTTT. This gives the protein CASSPPLGPGELFF.

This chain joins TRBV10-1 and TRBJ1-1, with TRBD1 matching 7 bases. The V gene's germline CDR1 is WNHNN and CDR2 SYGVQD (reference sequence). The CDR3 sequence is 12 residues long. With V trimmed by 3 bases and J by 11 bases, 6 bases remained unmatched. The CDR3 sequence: CASSDQETGAFF. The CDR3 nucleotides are TGCGCCAGCAGTGATCAAGAGACAGGGGCTTTCTTT.

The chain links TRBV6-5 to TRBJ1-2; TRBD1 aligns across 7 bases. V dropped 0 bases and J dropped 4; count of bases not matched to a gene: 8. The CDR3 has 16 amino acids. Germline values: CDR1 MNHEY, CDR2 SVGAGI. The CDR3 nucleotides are TGTGCCAGCAGTTACTCACAGGGGCCACTTCTCTATGGCTACACCTTC. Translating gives CASSYSQGPLLYGYTF.

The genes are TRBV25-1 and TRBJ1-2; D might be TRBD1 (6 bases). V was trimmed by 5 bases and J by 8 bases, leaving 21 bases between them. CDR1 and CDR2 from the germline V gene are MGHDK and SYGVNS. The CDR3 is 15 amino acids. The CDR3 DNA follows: TGTGCCAGCAGTTTTTCAGGGGTCATAGAGGGGGGCTACACCTTC. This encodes CASSFSGVIEGGYTF.

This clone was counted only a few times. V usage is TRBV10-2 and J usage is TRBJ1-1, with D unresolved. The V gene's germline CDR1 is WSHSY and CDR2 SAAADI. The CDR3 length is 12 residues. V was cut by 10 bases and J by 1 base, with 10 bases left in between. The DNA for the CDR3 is TGCGCCACCACTCCAGGGAACACTGAAGCTTTCTTT. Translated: CATTPGNTEAFF.

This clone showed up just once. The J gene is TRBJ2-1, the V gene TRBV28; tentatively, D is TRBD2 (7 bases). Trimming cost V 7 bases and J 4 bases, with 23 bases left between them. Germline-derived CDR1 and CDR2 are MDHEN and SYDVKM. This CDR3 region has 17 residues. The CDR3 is CASTITWGRERYNEQFF. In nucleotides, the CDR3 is TGTGCCAGCACCATAACGTGGGGGCGGGAGAGGTACAATGAGCAGTTCTTC. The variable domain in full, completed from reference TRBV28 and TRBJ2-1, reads DVKVTQSSRYLVKRTGEKVFLECVQDMDHENMFWYRQDPGLGLRLIYFSYDVKMKEKGDIPEGYSVSREKKERFSLILESASTNQTSMYLCASTITWGRERYNEQFFGPGTRLTVL.

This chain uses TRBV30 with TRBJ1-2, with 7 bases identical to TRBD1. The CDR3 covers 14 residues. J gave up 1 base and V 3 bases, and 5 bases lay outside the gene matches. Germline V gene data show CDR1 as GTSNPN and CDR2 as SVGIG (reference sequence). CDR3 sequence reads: CAWSSGQSNYGYTF. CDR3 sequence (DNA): TGTGCCTGGAGCTCGGGACAGAGTAACTATGGCTACACCTTC.

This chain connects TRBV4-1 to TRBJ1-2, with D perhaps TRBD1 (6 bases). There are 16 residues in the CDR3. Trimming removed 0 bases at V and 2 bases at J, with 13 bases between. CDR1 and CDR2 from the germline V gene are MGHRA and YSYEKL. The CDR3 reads CASSQDGDILNYGYTF. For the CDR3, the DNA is TGCGCCAGCAGCCAAGATGGGGACATCTTAAACTATGGCTACACCTTC.

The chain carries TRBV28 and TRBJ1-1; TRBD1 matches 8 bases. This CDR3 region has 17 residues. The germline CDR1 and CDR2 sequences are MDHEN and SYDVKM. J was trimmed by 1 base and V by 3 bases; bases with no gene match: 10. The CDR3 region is CASSLPGGLIWNTEAFF. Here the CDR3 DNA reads TGTGCCAGCAGTTTGCCAGGGGGCTTGATATGGAACACTGAAGCTTTCTTT.

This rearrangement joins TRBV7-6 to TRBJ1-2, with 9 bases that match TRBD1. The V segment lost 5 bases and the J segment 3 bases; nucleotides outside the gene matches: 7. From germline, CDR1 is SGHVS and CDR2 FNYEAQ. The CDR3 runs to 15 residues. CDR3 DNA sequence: TGTGCCAGCAGCCCCAAACAGGGGGCCGACTATGGCTACACCTTC. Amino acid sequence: CASSPKQGADYGYTF.

This CDR3 is CASSLRGNYGYTF. The CDR3 DNA follows: TGTGCCAGCAGCTTACGGGGAAACTATGGCTACACCTTC. The V and J genes are TRBV7-6 and TRBJ1-2; D is undetermined. There are 13 residues in the CDR3. Trimming stripped 2 bases from V and 2 bases from J, with 6 bases between. Germline V lookup: CDR1 SGHVS, CDR2 FNYEAQ.

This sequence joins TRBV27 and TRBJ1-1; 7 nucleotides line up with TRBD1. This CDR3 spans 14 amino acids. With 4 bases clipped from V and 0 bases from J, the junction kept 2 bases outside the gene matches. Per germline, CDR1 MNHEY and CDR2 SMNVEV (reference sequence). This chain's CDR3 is CASSWGQLNTEAFF. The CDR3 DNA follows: TGTGCCAGCAGTTGGGGACAGTTGAACACTGAAGCTTTCTTT.

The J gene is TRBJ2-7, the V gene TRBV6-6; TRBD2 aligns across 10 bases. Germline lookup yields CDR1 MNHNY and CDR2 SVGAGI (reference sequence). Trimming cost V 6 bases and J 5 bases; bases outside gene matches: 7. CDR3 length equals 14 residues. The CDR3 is CASSILAGENEQYF. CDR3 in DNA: TGTGCCAGCAGCATTCTAGCGGGAGAGAACGAGCAGTACTTC.

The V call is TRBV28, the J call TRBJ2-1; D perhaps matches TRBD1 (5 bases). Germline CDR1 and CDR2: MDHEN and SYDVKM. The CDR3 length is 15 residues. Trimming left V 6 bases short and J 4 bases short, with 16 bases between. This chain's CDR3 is CASRAPGHLYNEQFF. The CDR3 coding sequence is TGTGCCAGCAGAGCACCAGGACACCTTTACAATGAGCAGTTCTTC.

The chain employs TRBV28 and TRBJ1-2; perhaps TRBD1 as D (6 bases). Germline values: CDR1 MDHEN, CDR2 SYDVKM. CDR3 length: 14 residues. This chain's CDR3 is CASRGTDSLYGYTF. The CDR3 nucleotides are TGTGCTAGCCGGGGAACGGACAGCCTCTATGGCTACACCTTC.

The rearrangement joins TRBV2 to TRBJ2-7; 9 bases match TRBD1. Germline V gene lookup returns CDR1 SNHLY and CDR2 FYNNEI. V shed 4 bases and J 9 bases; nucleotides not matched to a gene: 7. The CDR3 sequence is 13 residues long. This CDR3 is CASSGRDRVWQYF. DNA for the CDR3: TGTGCCAGCAGTGGCCGGGACAGGGTCTGGCAGTACTTC. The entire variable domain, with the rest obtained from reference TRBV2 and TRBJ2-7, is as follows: EPEVTQTPSHQVTQMGQEVILRCVPISNHLYFYWYRQILGQKVEFLVSFYNNEISEKSEIFDDQFSVERPDGSNFTLKIRSTKLEDSAMYFCASSGRDRVWQYFGPGTRLTVT.

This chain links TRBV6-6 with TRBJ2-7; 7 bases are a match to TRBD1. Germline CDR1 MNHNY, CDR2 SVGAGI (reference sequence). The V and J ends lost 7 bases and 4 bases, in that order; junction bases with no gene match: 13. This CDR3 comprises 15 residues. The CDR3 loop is CASTPWVRDSYEQYF. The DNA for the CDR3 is TGTGCCAGCACCCCATGGGTCCGGGACAGTTACGAGCAGTACTTC.

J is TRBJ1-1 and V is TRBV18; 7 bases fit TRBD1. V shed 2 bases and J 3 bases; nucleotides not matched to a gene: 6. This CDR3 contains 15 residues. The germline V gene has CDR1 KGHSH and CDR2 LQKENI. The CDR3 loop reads CASSPTQQGYTEAFF. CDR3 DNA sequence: TGTGCCAGCTCACCAACACAACAGGGGTACACTGAAGCTTTCTTT.

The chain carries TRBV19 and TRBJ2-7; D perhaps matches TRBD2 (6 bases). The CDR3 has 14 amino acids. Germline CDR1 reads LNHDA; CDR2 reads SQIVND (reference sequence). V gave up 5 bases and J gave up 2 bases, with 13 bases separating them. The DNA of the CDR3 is TGTGCCAGTAGTGGCTCCGGGGGACCCTACGAGCAGTACTTC. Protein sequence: CASSGSGGPYEQYF.

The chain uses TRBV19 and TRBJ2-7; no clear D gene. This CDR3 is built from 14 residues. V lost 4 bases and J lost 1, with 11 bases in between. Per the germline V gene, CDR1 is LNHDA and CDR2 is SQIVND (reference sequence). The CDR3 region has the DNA TGTGCCAGTAGTACAGGTAGTAGATCCTACGAGCAGTACTTC. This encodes CASSTGSRSYEQYF.

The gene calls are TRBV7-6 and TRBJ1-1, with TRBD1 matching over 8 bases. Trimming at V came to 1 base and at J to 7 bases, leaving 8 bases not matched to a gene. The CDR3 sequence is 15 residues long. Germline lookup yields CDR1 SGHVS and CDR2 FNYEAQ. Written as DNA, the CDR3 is TGTGCCAGCAGCTTAGGGGGTTCAGGGGGCGGTGAAGCTTTCTTT. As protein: CASSLGGSGGGEAFF.

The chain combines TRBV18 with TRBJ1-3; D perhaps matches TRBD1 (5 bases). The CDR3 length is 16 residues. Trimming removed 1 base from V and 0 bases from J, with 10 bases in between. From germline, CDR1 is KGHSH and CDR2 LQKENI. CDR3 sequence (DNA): TGTGCCAGCTCACCACTAGGCGGGACCTCTGGAAACACCATATATTTT. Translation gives CASSPLGGTSGNTIYF.

The CDR3 protein is CASSLRQDRGIHGYTF. CDR3 nucleotides: TGTGCCAGCAGCTTACGTCAGGACAGGGGGATACATGGCTACACCTTC. The V gene is TRBV7-9, the J gene TRBJ1-2; 10 bases agree with TRBD1. The CDR3 extends over 16 amino acids. Germline V gives CDR1 SEHNR, CDR2 FQNEAQ (reference sequence). V was clipped by 2 bases and J by 6 bases; unmatched bases: 9.

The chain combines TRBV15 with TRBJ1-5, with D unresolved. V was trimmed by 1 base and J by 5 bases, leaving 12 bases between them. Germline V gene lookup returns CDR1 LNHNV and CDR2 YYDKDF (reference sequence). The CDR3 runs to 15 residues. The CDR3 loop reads CATSRVGRRDQPQHF. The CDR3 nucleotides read TGTGCCACCAGCAGAGTGGGCCGGAGGGATCAGCCCCAGCATTTT.